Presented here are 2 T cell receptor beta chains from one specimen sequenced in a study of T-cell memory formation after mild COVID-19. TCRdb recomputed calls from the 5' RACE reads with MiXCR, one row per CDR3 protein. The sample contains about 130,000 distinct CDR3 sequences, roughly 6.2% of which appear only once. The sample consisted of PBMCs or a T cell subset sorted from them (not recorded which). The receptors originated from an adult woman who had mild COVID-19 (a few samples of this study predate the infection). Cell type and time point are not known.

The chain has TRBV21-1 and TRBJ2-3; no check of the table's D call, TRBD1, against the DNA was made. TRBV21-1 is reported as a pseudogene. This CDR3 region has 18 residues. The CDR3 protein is CASSKGRTAKKGTDTQYF. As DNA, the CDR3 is TGTGCCAGCAGCAAAGGACGGACAGCGAAGAAGGGCACAGATACGCAGTATTTT.

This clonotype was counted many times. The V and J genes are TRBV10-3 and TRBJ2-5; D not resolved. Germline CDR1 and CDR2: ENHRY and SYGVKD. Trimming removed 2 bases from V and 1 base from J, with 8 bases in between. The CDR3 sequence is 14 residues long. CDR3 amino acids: CAISEGQLQETQYF. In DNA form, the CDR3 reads TGTGCCATCAGTGAGGGGCAGCTCCAAGAGACCCAGTACTTC.